This TCR beta chain is drawn from a study of CD8 T cells in ankylosing spondylitis. Overall study results and limits: For ankylosing spondylitis blood, a TCR beta motif of under 10 highly homologous variants appeared characteristic. Relatively rare in peripheral blood, disease-linked clones were also CD8+.

Germline V gene lookup returns CDR1 MNHNS and CDR2 SASEGT. The CDR3 totals 15 residues. V gave up 7 bases and J gave up 0 bases, with 12 bases separating them. Regarding this clonotype: Its antigen remains unidentified.

TCRdb fed the 5' RACE reads into MiXCR, producing one record per CDR3 protein. The sample carries 250,000 to 300,000 distinct CDR3 sequences, 15% to 25% recorded once. The receptor's source is a male donor with ankylosing spondylitis or in good health (not recorded which). This sequence joins TRBV6-1 and TRBJ2-2, with D unresolved. Sequencing was done on a sample of blood, either unsorted or a sorted T cell fraction (not recorded which). CDR3 sequence: CASILDGANTGELFF. The CDR3 DNA follows: TGTGCCAGCATCCTAGACGGTGCGAACACCGGGGAGCTGTTTTTT.